This is a list of T cell receptor beta chains from one sample in a study of blood T cell repertoires in COVID-19. Only in-frame clones appear in the TCRdb table, and some are missing; sequencing was by immunoSEQ multiplex PCR. The data contain 45,000 to 65,000 clones, 80% to 90% of them singletons. Sample: peripheral blood. These receptors were taken from a woman aged 55-75 years with acute or convalescent COVID-19. Both conserved end residues are part of each CDR3. The D gene is left open where the match is weak. Expanded clones get a size class; other rows say once, few or many, or leave the size out.

CDR3 length: 13; V gene: TRBV4-1; clone size: .; D gene: .; J gene: TRBJ1-5; CDR3 protein: CASSREGGQPQHF; CDR3 DNA: TGCGCCAGCAGCAGGGAGGGGGGACAGCCCCAGCATTTT
CDR3 length: 15; V gene: TRBV25-1; clone size: .; D gene: .; J gene: TRBJ2-1; CDR3 protein: CASSDPRGAYNEQFF; CDR3 DNA: TGTGCCAGCAGTGACCCCAGGGGGGCCTACAATGAGCAGTTCTTC
CDR3 length: 16; V gene: TRBV9; clone size: .; D gene: TRBD1; J gene: TRBJ1-4; CDR3 protein: CASSVGQGGSHEKLFF; CDR3 DNA: TGTGCCAGCAGCGTAGGACAGGGAGGTTCTCATGAAAAACTGTTTTTT
CDR3 length: 14; V gene: TRBV24-1; clone size: once; D gene: .; J gene: TRBJ2-2; CDR3 protein: CATGGGRSTGELFF; CDR3 DNA: TGTGCCACCGGCGGAGGGAGGAGCACCGGGGAGCTGTTTTTT
CDR3 length: 14; V gene: TRBV7-9; clone size: .; D gene: TRBD1; J gene: TRBJ1-1; CDR3 protein: CASSLQGADTEAFF; CDR3 DNA: TGTGCCAGCAGCTTACAGGGGGCGGACACTGAAGCTTTCTTT
CDR3 length: 14; V gene: TRBV5-5; clone size: .; D gene: .; J gene: TRBJ1-1; CDR3 protein: CASSLTGTNTEAFF; CDR3 DNA: TGTGCCAGCAGCTTGACAGGGACCAACACTGAAGCTTTCTTT
CDR3 length: 14; V gene: TRBV3-1/TRBV3-2; clone size: .; D gene: .; J gene: TRBJ1-6; CDR3 protein: CASSPVATGSPLHF; CDR3 DNA: TGTGCCAGCAGCCCCGTGGCAACGGGTTCACCCCTCCACTTT
CDR3 length: 14; V gene: TRBV6-1; clone size: .; D gene: TRBD1; J gene: TRBJ2-7; CDR3 protein: CASSDRDRGYEQYF; CDR3 DNA: TGTGCCAGCAGTGACCGGGACAGGGGGTACGAGCAGTACTTC
CDR3 length: 14; V gene: TRBV30; clone size: .; D gene: TRBD1; J gene: TRBJ1-5; CDR3 protein: CAWDRGYSNQPQHF; CDR3 DNA: TGTGCCTGGGACAGGGGGTATAGCAATCAGCCCCAGCATTTT
CDR3 length: 19; V gene: TRBV4-2; clone size: .; D gene: .; J gene: TRBJ1-5; CDR3 protein: CASSQDRGVGTHSNQPQHF; CDR3 DNA: TGTGCCAGCAGCCAAGACCGCGGGGTAGGTACACATAGCAATCAGCCCCAGCATTTT
CDR3 length: 13; V gene: TRBV9; clone size: .; D gene: .; J gene: TRBJ1-1; CDR3 protein: CASSAGVDTEAFF; CDR3 DNA: TGTGCCAGCAGCGCGGGAGTTGACACTGAAGCTTTCTTT
CDR3 length: 15; V gene: TRBV6-5; clone size: .; D gene: .; J gene: TRBJ2-3; CDR3 protein: CASSTQGINTDTQYF; CDR3 DNA: TGTGCCAGCAGTACCCAGGGGATCAACACAGATACGCAGTATTTT
CDR3 length: 16; V gene: TRBV7-8; clone size: .; D gene: .; J gene: TRBJ1-5; CDR3 protein: CASSSRAAYSNQPQHF; CDR3 DNA: TGTGCCAGCAGCTCCAGGGCAGCTTATAGCAATCAGCCCCAGCATTTT
CDR3 length: 14; V gene: TRBV5-5; clone size: few; D gene: TRBD1; J gene: TRBJ1-2; CDR3 protein: CASSWGQPRGGYTF; CDR3 DNA: TGTGCCAGCAGCTGGGGACAGCCGAGGGGTGGCTACACCTTC
CDR3 length: 17; V gene: TRBV7-9; clone size: .; D gene: TRBD2; J gene: TRBJ2-7; CDR3 protein: CASSFSGGGTRRDEQYF; CDR3 DNA: TGTGCCAGCAGCTTTAGTGGTGGAGGGACTAGACGTGACGAGCAGTACTTC